This T cell receptor beta chain was documented in a study of T cell responses to AZD1222 COVID-19 vaccine. CDR3 size: 15 residues. Germline V gene data show CDR1 as MNHNS and CDR2 as SASEGT. V trimming: 3 bases; J trimming: 3 bases; junction bases outside the gene matches: 3. Produced via immunoSEQ multiplex PCR; TCRdb's table is partial and in-frame only. The table records around 75,000 clones, about 87% of them present only once. This material consisted of peripheral blood, taken 28 days after the second dose of the MenACWY control vaccine. The sequence derives from an adult who received the MenACWY meningococcal vaccine as a control. The rearrangement uses TRBV6-1 and TRBJ2-5, with 11 bases aligning to TRBD2. The CDR3 region is CASSDGGLAEETQYF. The CDR3 coding sequence is TGTGCCAGCAGTGATGGGGGACTAGCGGAAGAGACCCAGTACTTC.